The rows below give T cell receptor beta chains drawn from one sample of a study of blood T cell repertoires in COVID-19. This table comes from immunoSEQ multiplex PCR, and its TCRdb copy is limited to in-frame clones, with some not included. This table holds some 80,000 clones, 65% to 80% found once. What was sequenced was peripheral blood. These receptor sequences come from a woman of 80 years or more with active or convalescent COVID-19. Both conserved end residues are part of each CDR3. D genes are given only for firm matches. Size is omitted from some rows. Given values are once, few, many or a class for expanded clones.

size	V	D	J	CDR3	DNA
few	TRBV20-1	-	TRBJ2-7	CSASQDPISYEQYF	TGCAGTGCTAGTCAGGATCCTATCTCCTACGAGCAGTACTTC
-	TRBV9	TRBD1	TRBJ2-3	CASSSRRGQGFIGTDTQYF	TGTGCCAGCAGCTCAAGGAGGGGACAGGGGTTTATTGGCACAGATACGCAGTATTTT
-	TRBV3-1/TRBV3-2	-	TRBJ1-5	CASSQDFGGLRDQPQHF	TGTGCCAGCAGCCAAGACTTCGGCGGGTTGAGGGATCAGCCCCAGCATTTT
-	TRBV15	-	TRBJ1-2	CATSRDVGGYGYTF	TGTGCCACCAGCAGAGATGTAGGGGGCTATGGCTACACCTTC
-	TRBV18	-	TRBJ2-7	CASSPSGGLSSYEQYF	TGTGCCAGCTCACCCTCGGGGGGCTTGAGCTCCTACGAGCAGTACTTC
few	TRBV5-4	TRBD1	TRBJ1-4	CASSTGTDEKLFF	TGTGCCAGCAGCACTGGGACAGATGAAAAACTGTTTTTT
-	TRBV24-1	-	TRBJ1-5	CATSDWQGWQPQHF	TGTGCCACCAGTGATTGGCAGGGGTGGCAGCCCCAGCATTTT
-	TRBV5-6	TRBD1	TRBJ1-6	CASSGGTGGLYNSPLHF	TGTGCCAGCAGCGGGGGAACAGGGGGCCTCTATAATTCACCCCTCCACTTT
once	TRBV6-6	-	TRBJ1-2	CASSQGIYGYTF	TGTGCCAGCAGCCAGGGTATTTATGGCTACACCTTC
-	TRBV3-1/TRBV3-2	-	TRBJ1-6	CASSQDFGHRGSPLHF	TGTGCCAGCAGCCAAGATTTTGGACACCGAGGATCACCCCTCCACTTT
-	TRBV11-2	-	TRBJ1-1	CASSLMRAGNTEAFF	TGTGCCAGCAGCTTAATGAGGGCCGGGAACACTGAAGCTTTCTTT
-	TRBV7-8	-	TRBJ1-1	CASSLASGMNTEAFF	TGTGCCAGCAGCTTAGCATCAGGGATGAACACTGAAGCTTTCTTT
-	TRBV28	TRBD1	TRBJ1-2	CASSPLDRAKGHYGYTF	TGTGCCAGCAGTCCACTCGACAGGGCCAAAGGTCACTATGGCTACACCTTC
-	TRBV7-2	-	TRBJ1-1	CASSLAGPGVYEAFF	TGTGCCAGCAGCTTAGCGGGTCCGGGGGTCTACGAAGCTTTCTTT
-	TRBV6-2/TRBV6-3	-	TRBJ2-7	CASSNRAYEQYF	TGTGCCAGCAGCAACAGAGCCTACGAGCAGTACTTC
-	TRBV7-2	TRBD1	TRBJ1-1	CASSKPGQMNTEAFF	TGTGCCAGCAGCAAGCCGGGACAGATGAACACTGAAGCTTTCTTT
once	TRBV20-1	TRBD1	TRBJ1-1	CSARTGPEAFF	TGCAGTGCTAGGACAGGGCCTGAAGCTTTCTTT
-	TRBV11-2	TRBD1	TRBJ1-3	CASSEQGSSGNTIYF	TGTGCCAGCAGCGAACAGGGGAGCTCTGGAAACACCATATATTTT
-	TRBV7-2	-	TRBJ1-3	CASSPFLGGDGDTIYF	TGTGCCAGCAGCCCCTTCCTGGGAGGGGATGGGGACACCATATATTTT
once	TRBV3-1/TRBV3-2	TRBD2	TRBJ2-5	CASSQDLGLGETQYF	TGTGCCAGCAGCCAAGATCTTGGACTAGGAGAGACCCAGTACTTC
-	TRBV9	TRBD1	TRBJ2-5	CASTDRTGSETQYF	TGTGCCAGCACCGATAGGACAGGCTCGGAGACCCAGTACTTC
few	TRBV27	TRBD1	TRBJ1-6	CASSSPARRGPNSPLHF	TGTGCCAGCAGTTCCCCCGCCCGCAGGGGGCCTAATTCACCCCTCCACTTT
few	TRBV15	TRBD1	TRBJ2-6	CATSGQLTGAGANVLTF	TGTGCCACCAGCGGCCAATTGACAGGGGCTGGGGCCAACGTCCTGACTTTC
-	TRBV5-4	-	TRBJ2-5	CASSFSLNQETQYF	TGTGCCAGCAGCTTTAGTCTGAACCAAGAGACCCAGTACTTC
few	TRBV9	TRBD2	TRBJ2-2	CASSVARTSGGNTGELFF	TGTGCCAGCAGCGTAGCCCGGACTAGCGGGGGGAACACCGGGGAGCTGTTTTTT
many	TRBV4-2	-	TRBJ2-3	CASTSGETDTQYF	TGTGCCAGCACGTCTGGTGAGACAGATACGCAGTATTTT
-	TRBV11-3	TRBD1	TRBJ2-7	CASSSTGKVWYEQYF	TGTGCCAGCAGCTCGACAGGGAAGGTATGGTACGAGCAGTACTTC
-	TRBV9	-	TRBJ1-2	CASSVGQGFYGYTF	TGTGCCAGCAGCGTAGGTCAGGGGTTCTATGGCTACACCTTC
-	TRBV7-7	-	TRBJ2-5	CASSLNVGIGETQYF	TGTGCTAGCAGCTTAAACGTCGGGATAGGAGAGACCCAGTACTTC
few	TRBV24-1	-	TRBJ2-6	CATLLRGRGRHGANVLTF	TGTGCCACCCTCCTCCGGGGCAGGGGGAGGCATGGGGCCAACGTCCTGACTTTC
-	TRBV7-9	-	TRBJ1-1	CASSSSGYITEAFF	TGTGCCAGCAGCTCCTCGGGGTATATTACTGAAGCTTTCTTT
few	TRBV15	-	TRBJ2-3	CATPGDTTDTQYF	TGTGCCACGCCGGGGGATACCACAGATACGCAGTATTTT
few	TRBV6-5	TRBD1	TRBJ1-4	CASGPGTGNEKLFF	TGTGCCAGCGGACCCGGGACAGGCAATGAAAAACTGTTTTTT
few	TRBV3-1/TRBV3-2	TRBD1	TRBJ1-5	CASMDPTGHQPQHF	TGTGCCAGCATGGATCCGACAGGGCATCAGCCCCAGCATTTT
-	TRBV9	TRBD2	TRBJ2-1	CASSLGLAGPASYNEQFF	TGTGCCAGCAGCCTCGGACTAGCGGGGCCGGCGTCCTACAATGAGCAGTTCTTC
-	TRBV19	TRBD2	TRBJ2-1	CASSTVAGGPPGEQFF	TGTGCCAGTAGTACTGTAGCGGGGGGACCTCCAGGTGAGCAGTTCTTC
-	TRBV7-8	-	TRBJ1-2	CASSASPWAAGYTF	TGTGCCAGCAGCGCATCCCCATGGGCAGCCGGCTACACCTTC
-	TRBV29-1	TRBD2	TRBJ2-2	CSVTSRGGTGELFF	TGCAGCGTTACCTCCCGGGGGGGAACCGGGGAGCTGTTTTTT
once	TRBV6-5	TRBD2	TRBJ2-5	CASRRLASFGETQYF	TGTGCCAGCAGAAGACTAGCGAGTTTCGGGGAGACCCAGTACTTC
-	TRBV30	TRBD1	TRBJ2-3	CAWSPGTGLMDTQYF	TGTGCCTGGAGTCCCGGGACAGGGCTTATGGATACGCAGTATTTT
-	TRBV19	TRBD1	TRBJ1-1	CATRTGWNTEAFF	TGTGCCACGCGGACAGGCTGGAACACTGAAGCTTTCTTT
few	TRBV13	-	TRBJ2-7	CASSLVGDEQYF	TGTGCCAGCAGCTTAGTAGGGGACGAGCAGTACTTC
-	TRBV29-1	-	TRBJ1-5	CSFDPGNQPQHF	TGCAGCTTTGATCCGGGCAATCAGCCCCAGCATTTT
-	TRBV5-4	TRBD2	TRBJ2-3	CASSSVEVAGGGDTQYF	TGTGCCAGCAGCTCCGTGGAGGTAGCGGGGGGCGGGGATACGCAGTATTTT
-	TRBV18	-	TRBJ2-1	CASSLLDRASYNEQFF	TGTGCCAGCTCACTTTTAGACAGAGCCTCCTACAATGAGCAGTTCTTC
few	TRBV6-4	-	TRBJ2-1	CASSDVLESGEQFF	TGTGCCAGCAGTGACGTCCTAGAATCGGGTGAGCAGTTCTTC
-	TRBV19	-	TRBJ2-5	CASSLQETQYF	TGTGCCAGTAGTCTCCAAGAGACCCAGTACTTC
-	TRBV19	-	TRBJ2-1	CASSISGSGFNSYNEQFF	TGTGCCAGTAGTATTAGCGGCTCAGGGTTTAACTCCTACAATGAGCAGTTCTTC
-	TRBV12-5	-	TRBJ1-5	CASGREGSQHF	TGTGCTAGTGGAAGGGAGGGGTCCCAGCATTTT
-	TRBV6-2/TRBV6-3	-	TRBJ1-2	CASSPAEVLLNYGYTF	TGTGCCAGCAGTCCGGCGGAAGTTCTCTTAAACTATGGCTACACCTTC
few	TRBV18	TRBD1	TRBJ1-1	CASSPYGQGGYTEAFF	TGTGCCAGCTCACCATACGGACAGGGTGGCTACACTGAAGCTTTCTTT
-	TRBV10-3	-	TRBJ1-5	CAISVLYNQPQHF	TGTGCCATCAGTGTTCTGTACAATCAGCCCCAGCATTTT
few	TRBV9	TRBD2	TRBJ2-5	CASSGGLAGRETQYF	TGTGCCAGCAGCGGGGGACTAGCGGGCCGGGAGACCCAGTACTTC
-	TRBV10-2	-	TRBJ2-5	CASSLGRLETQYF	TGCGCCAGCAGTCTGGGGCGGTTAGAGACCCAGTACTTC
-	TRBV4-3	-	TRBJ2-3	CASSQAARDTQYF	TGCGCCAGCAGCCAGGCCGCTAGGGATACGCAGTATTTT
-	TRBV6-5	-	TRBJ1-5	CASGASNQPQHF	TGTGCCAGCGGGGCCAGCAATCAGCCCCAGCATTTT
few	TRBV27	-	TRBJ1-4	CASRDSLREKLFF	TGTGCCAGCAGGGATAGCTTACGTGAAAAACTGTTTTTT
-	TRBV28	TRBD1	TRBJ1-2	CASSSRDRVDYGYTF	TGTGCCAGCAGTTCCCGGGACAGGGTTGACTATGGCTACACCTTC
-	TRBV19	-	TRBJ1-1	CASSISGVDTEAFF	TGTGCCAGTAGTATTTCAGGGGTGGACACTGAAGCTTTCTTT